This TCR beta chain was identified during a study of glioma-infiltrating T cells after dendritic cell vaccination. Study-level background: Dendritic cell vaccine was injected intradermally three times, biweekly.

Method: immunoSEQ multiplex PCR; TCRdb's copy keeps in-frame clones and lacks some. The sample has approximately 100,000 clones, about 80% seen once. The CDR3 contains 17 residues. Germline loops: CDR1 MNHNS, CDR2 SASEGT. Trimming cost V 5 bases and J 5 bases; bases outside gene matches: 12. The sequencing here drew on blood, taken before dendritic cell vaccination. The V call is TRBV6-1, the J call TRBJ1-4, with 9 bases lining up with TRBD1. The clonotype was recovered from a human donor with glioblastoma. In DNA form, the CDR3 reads TGTGCCAGCAGTAAAGGGGTGGCTGGGACAGGGAATGAAAAACTGTTTTTT. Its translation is CASSKGVAGTGNEKLFF.